This TCR beta chain was found in a study of blood T cell repertoires in COVID-19. In the study overall: The United States, Italy and Spain provided the acute and convalescent COVID-19 samples. In each case, the material was cDNA or gDNA derived from T cells, B-cell-depleted T cells, or PBMCs.

Using immunoSEQ multiplex PCR, the repertoire was profiled, and TCRdb retains in-frame clones only, with some absent. The table has roughly 150,000 clones, 80% to 90% seen once. This clone was found once. Sequencing was performed on peripheral blood. The clonotype originates from a woman older than 75 with acute or convalescent COVID-19.

CDR3 sequence (DNA): TGTGCCAGCAGTGAAGCAGGGGTGCAAAAAAAACTGTTTTTT. It codes for CASSEAGVQKKLFF. The rearrangement uses TRBV6-1 and TRBJ1-4, with D tentatively TRBD1 (5 bases). The CDR3 is made up of 14 amino acids. Germline assignment: CDR1 MNHNS and CDR2 SASEGT. The V gene lost 0 bases and the J gene lost 9 bases, with 11 bases spanning the gap.